This T cell receptor beta chain was retrieved from a study of blood T cell repertoires in COVID-19. Original processing methods: Amplified reference gene primers provided the basis for estimating nucleated cell counts. Assay: immunoSEQ multiplex PCR; the TCRdb copy retains only in-frame clones and omits some. The V and J calls and the clone size are those of that table, but D and trimming were determined from the DNA. The table records 200,000 or so clones, around 85% of them present only once. Germline values: CDR1 SGHRS, CDR2 YFSETQ. Trimming removed 2 bases at V and 6 bases at J, with 10 bases between. CDR3 length equals 13 residues.

Sequencing input: peripheral blood. The clonotype was recovered from a woman aged 45-60 years with acute or convalescent COVID-19. The chain combines TRBV5-1 with TRBJ2-3; D ambiguous. The CDR3 nucleotides read TGCGCCAGCAGCTTAAAAACAGCCGATACGCAGTATTTT. Translated, it gives CASSLKTADTQYF.